Included here is one TCR beta chain sequence, with context. These data are taken from a study of technical replicates of blood from a few donors. The CDR3 is 13 amino acids. V was shortened by 1 base and J by 7 bases, with 8 bases between the two germline ends. Germline V gives CDR1 MRHNA, CDR2 SNTAGT. Using immunoSEQ multiplex PCR, the repertoire was profiled, and TCRdb retains in-frame clones only, with some absent. The table has 64,000 or so clones, just under 97% seen once. Sequenced input: T cells isolated from PBMCs. The receptor was isolated from a human donor in good health. The rearrangement uses TRBV6-4 and TRBJ2-1; no definite D call. CDR3 nucleotides: TGTGCCAGCAGTGACTACCTAGAGAATGAGCAGTTCTTC. The encoded protein is CASSDYLENEQFF.